The entry below describes one TCR beta chain. No antigen is known for it. Both peripheral blood and punch biopsies of lesional scalp skin were obtained from patients who had alopecia areata. Investigators sorted PBMCs to obtain both CD4+ and CD8+ T cells. RNA extraction was followed by reverse transcription into cDNA, which acted as the sequencing template. Data came from immunoSEQ multiplex PCR; TCRdb stores just in-frame clones and leaves some out. There are 70,000 to 95,000 clones in the sample; 51% occur only once, and around 6% lies in the top ten. This record comes from a study of CD8+ T cells in alopecia areata. Germline V CDR1 and CDR2: SGHAT, FQNNGV. The V and J ends lost 6 bases and 2 bases, in that order; junction bases with no gene match: 6. CDR3 length: 14 residues. General study results and limits: Lesional scalp, especially alopecia totalis/universalis, showed higher clonality than normal scalp.

The chain combines TRBV11-2 with TRBJ2-7; TRBD1 matches at 8 bases. Material: NKG2D-high CD8+ T cells sorted from blood. The source is a human donor with alopecia areata. The CDR3 nucleotides are TGTGCCAGCAGTTTCGGACAGGGTACCTACGAGCAGTACTTC. Translation gives CASSFGQGTYEQYF.